This TCR beta chain was obtained from a study of response to subunit inactivated influenza vaccine. The germline V gene has CDR1 SQVTM and CDR2 ANQGSEA. V gave up 1 base and J gave up 1 base, with 17 bases separating them. There are 16 residues in the CDR3. One entry per CDR3 protein, called by TCRdb with MiXCR from the RT-PCR reads. This table holds about 780,000 distinct CDR3 sequences, less than 20% found once. This clonotype was recorded a few times. Sequences were derived from PBMCs from blood, sampled around 5 days after vaccination. The V call is TRBV29-1, the J call TRBJ2-7; TRBD2 is a possible D gene (5 bases). This clonotype was sampled from a man aged 50 to 59 who received an inactivated influenza vaccine. The CDR3 protein is CSVEGPGSHLSYEQYF. CDR3 coding DNA: TGCAGCGTTGAAGGCCCGGGGAGCCACCTTTCCTACGAGCAGTACTTC.